Described below is a single TCR beta chain sequence and its context. Its antigen is unidentified. This specimen comes from a study of shared clonotypes between healthy human individuals. Background on the study: CD8 memory received one plate per donor, CD8 naive two, CD4 memory three and CD4 naive three.

The CDR3 totals 15 residues. Germline assignment: CDR1 MNHNY and CDR2 SVGAGI (reference sequence). Trimming removed 2 bases from V and 7 bases from J; junction bases left unmatched: 6. Study outcomes and limitations: Clonotypes that were shared across a handful of donors made up 4.5% to 5% of naive CD4 clonotypes.

A CD45RA+ naive subset and a CD45RA-negative memory subset were split from CD4+ cells. Roughly 33,000 T cell genomes, or roughly 200 ng DNA, went into the sorted-subset replicate PCRs. Clones were read by immunoSEQ multiplex PCR, and TCRdb kept only the in-frame ones, dropping some. The sample lists about 2.4 million clones, approximately 93% occurring once. The TCR comes from a man between 18 and 29 years old in good health. Some clones in this sample may be carry-over from other donors' samples. The sample was naive CD4+ T cells from PBMCs. Documented subset: CD45RA+ positively selected. The rearrangement joins TRBV6-6 to TRBJ2-1, with TRBD2 identical over 9 bases. DNA for the CDR3: TGTGCCAGCAGTTACGGGGCTAGCGGGGTAAATGAGCAGTTCTTC. Translating gives CASSYGASGVNEQFF.